A single sample is the source of the 24 T cell receptor beta chains below, sequenced in a study of T cell repertoires in cytomegalovirus infection. Their cognate antigens are unknown. MiXCR was run by TCRdb on the reads, yielding one entry per CDR3 protein. The repertoire holds fewer than 1,000,000 distinct CDR3 sequences, with less than 35% as singletons. The source was cultured CD8+ T cells from PBMCs, collected from culture after CMV antigen stimulation. These receptor sequences come from a human donor in good health (CMV status not recorded). Some clones in this sample may be carry-over from other donors' samples.

This chain links TRBV15 with TRBJ1-1, with D possibly matching TRBD1 (6 bases). Germline loops: CDR1 LNHNV, CDR2 YYDKDF (reference sequence). Trimming shortened V by 2 bases and J by 6 bases, and 10 bases separated the two germline ends. CDR3 size: 13 residues. This CDR3 is CATSRRGEAEAFF. As DNA, the CDR3 is TGTGCCACCAGCAGAAGGGGGGAAGCTGAAGCTTTCTTT.

This clonotype was counted a few times. This chain links TRBV19 with TRBJ1-1, with D unclear. CDR1 is LNHDA, CDR2 SQIVND, per germline (reference sequence). V lost 2 bases to trimming and J lost 2 bases, with 9 bases between them. The CDR3 runs 14 residues. The CDR3 nucleotides read TGTGCCAGTAGTATATGGTCGGAAAACACTGAAGCTTTCTTT. This sequence encodes CASSIWSENTEAFF. The entire variable domain, with the rest obtained from reference TRBV19 and TRBJ1-1, is as follows: DGGITQSPKYLFRKEGQNVTLSCEQNLNHDAMYWYRQDPGQGLRLIYYSQIVNDFQKGDIAEGYSVSREKKESFPLTVTSAQKNPTAFYLCASSIWSENTEAFFGQGTRLTVV.

This clonotype was observed a handful of times. The chain joins TRBV5-1 to TRBJ2-1; D is possibly TRBD2 (6 bases). Germline loops: CDR1 SGHRS, CDR2 YFSETQ. Deletions cut 4 bases from V and 7 bases from J, with 18 bases between. The CDR3 covers 15 residues. The CDR3 DNA reads as TGCGCCAGCAGCCTACTGGGCCCCGCGGGGAATGAGCAGTTCTTC. Protein product: CASSLLGPAGNEQFF.

In this sample, this clonotype turned up a few times. The chain has TRBV4-2 and TRBJ1-2; a possible D gene is TRBD1 (5 bases). CDR1 is LGHNA, CDR2 YNFKEQ, per germline. The CDR3 has 15 amino acids. Trimming removed 1 base from V and 4 bases from J, with 13 bases in between. The CDR3 region has the DNA TGTGCCAGCAGCCAAGGTCAGGGATCCGGCTATGGCTACACCTTC. It encodes CASSQGQGSGYGYTF.

V and J are TRBV27 and TRBJ1-6; D unclear. The CDR3 has 16 amino acids. V was pared by 6 bases and J by 10 bases, with 22 bases between. CDR1 is MNHEY, CDR2 SMNVEV, per germline (reference sequence). In nucleotides, the CDR3 is TGTGCCAGCAGCTCCCCCCTAAACCCAAGCGAGTCACCCCTCCACTTT. It is translated as CASSSPLNPSESPLHF.

This clonotype has a single count. The junction shows a germline mismatch at one end, possibly a read error. The chain links TRBV6-5 to TRBJ2-3; no reliable D call. The CDR3 is made up of 13 amino acids. CDR1 MNHEY and CDR2 SVGAGI come from the germline V gene. For the CDR3, the DNA is TGTTCCAGCAGTTATAAACGGACAGATACGCAGTATTTT. Residues: CSSSYKRTDTQYF.

The chain carries TRBV28 and TRBJ2-3; perhaps TRBD2 as D (5 bases). Germline assignment: CDR1 MDHEN and CDR2 SYDVKM. The CDR3 is made up of 15 amino acids. Trimming left V 2 bases short and J 2 bases short, with 11 bases between. The CDR3 is CASSLGEEDTDTQYF. CDR3 coding DNA: TGTGCCAGCAGTTTAGGCGAGGAGGACACAGATACGCAGTATTTT.

This clonotype showed up just a few times. The J gene is TRBJ2-7, the V gene TRBV12-3 or TRBV12-4, with D possibly TRBD1 on 5 matching bases. V was clipped by 6 bases and J by 10 bases, with 16 bases between them. The CDR3 totals 12 residues. Here the CDR3 reads CASSYQGSGQYF. For the CDR3, the DNA is TGTGCCAGCAGCTATCAGGGATCTGGCCAGTACTTC.

The rearrangement uses TRBV2 and TRBJ1-2, with 8 positions matching TRBD1. The CDR3 consists of 15 residues. Trimming at V came to 4 bases and at J to 3 bases, leaving 7 bases not matched to a gene. Germline lookup yields CDR1 SNHLY and CDR2 FYNNEI. The CDR3 nucleotides are TGTGCCAGCAGTGGATGGGCAGGGGGCGACTATGGCTACACCTTC. Translating it yields CASSGWAGGDYGYTF.

The rearrangement uses TRBV20-1 and TRBJ1-5; unclear D gene. The CDR3 consists of 14 residues. Trimming stripped 3 bases from V and 4 bases from J, with 13 bases between. The germline V gene encodes CDR1 DFQATT and CDR2 SNEGSKA (reference sequence). The CDR3 loop is CSARNRAANQPQHF. The CDR3 bases are TGCAGTGCTAGGAACCGGGCCGCTAATCAGCCCCAGCATTTT.

The V and J genes are TRBV27 and TRBJ2-1; 9 bases align to TRBD1. Germline values: CDR1 MNHEY, CDR2 SMNVEV (reference sequence). This CDR3 spans 17 amino acids. V shed 5 bases, J shed 8 bases, and the junction held 16 bases outside the gene matches. CDR3 region: CASSASITGTGIHEQFF. CDR3 DNA: TGTGCCAGCAGTGCCAGCATTACAGGGACAGGGATCCATGAGCAGTTCTTC.

This clonotype was detected a few times. V and J are TRBV7-9 and TRBJ1-1; D ambiguous. Germline CDR1 is SEHNR and CDR2 is FQNEAQ (reference sequence). CDR3 length: 12 residues. The V end was cut by 11 bases, the J end by 1 base, with 11 bases between. Here the CDR3 reads CAGGHGNTEAFF. CDR3 DNA sequence: TGTGCCGGCGGGCACGGGAACACTGAAGCTTTCTTT.

The table lists this clonotype with many counts. The rearrangement joins TRBV12-3 or TRBV12-4 to TRBJ2-1; possible D gene TRBD2, 5 bases. The CDR3 loop spans 15 amino acids. Trimming took 5 bases from V and 2 from J, leaving 13 bases between them. The CDR3, as DNA: TGTGCCAGCAGTCTTCGGGGTCTCCCCTACAATGAGCAGTTCTTC. Amino acid sequence: CASSLRGLPYNEQFF.

The chain has TRBV6-2 or TRBV6-3 and TRBJ2-7; D gene uncertain. Per germline, CDR1 MNHEY and CDR2 SVGEGT. V lost 7 bases and J lost 4, with 11 bases in between. The CDR3 is 12 residues long. CDR3 residues: CASTQNRYEQYF. The CDR3 DNA sequence: TGTGCCAGCACCCAGAACCGGTACGAGCAGTACTTC.

This clonotype came up a few times. V usage is TRBV28 and J usage is TRBJ1-2, with D maybe TRBD1 (6 bases). V lost 5 bases and J lost 8, with 24 bases in between. The germline V gene has CDR1 MDHEN and CDR2 SYDVKM. The CDR3 has 16 residues. Here the CDR3 reads CASSPGTGYFFFGYTF. The CDR3 region has the DNA TGTGCCAGCAGTCCCGGAACAGGGTATTTCTTTTTCGGCTACACCTTC.

This clonotype was seen more than once but under ten times. The J gene is TRBJ1-2, the V gene TRBV6-6, with D uncertain. Looked up from germline, CDR1 is MNHNY and CDR2 is SVGAGI (reference sequence). This CDR3 spans 15 amino acids. V was trimmed by 0 bases and J by 3 bases, leaving 11 bases between them. CDR3 coding DNA: TGTGCCAGCAGTTACTCGAAAAAAAACGACTATGGCTACACCTTC. It codes for CASSYSKKNDYGYTF.

This clonotype appeared a few times. The CDR3 DNA reads TGTGCCTCCTTCGGGACAGGGAACAATGAGCAGTTCTTC. Translation gives CASFGTGNNEQFF. The gene calls are TRBV10-3 and TRBJ2-1; TRBD1 agrees at 9 bases. Per the germline V gene, CDR1 is ENHRY and CDR2 is SYGVKD. The CDR3 extends over 13 amino acids. V dropped 11 bases and J dropped 5; count of bases not matched to a gene: 7.

The chain links TRBV5-4 to TRBJ2-7; TRBD1 aligns across 7 bases. Germline assignment: CDR1 SGHNT and CDR2 YYREEE (reference sequence). Unmatched junction bases numbered 9, after V lost 3 bases and J lost 3 bases. The CDR3 totals 15 residues. CDR3 sequence reads: CASSWERDSIYEQYF. The CDR3 coding sequence is TGTGCCAGCAGCTGGGAGAGGGACAGTATCTACGAGCAGTACTTC.

This clonotype was seen a handful of times. This rearrangement joins TRBV12-3 or TRBV12-4 to TRBJ1-1; tentative D call: TRBD1 (6 bases). The V and J ends lost 5 bases and 0 bases respectively, with 13 bases between them. This CDR3 has 15 amino acids. The CDR3 nucleotides read TGTGCCAGCAGTCCAGCGGGACACCTGAACACTGAAGCTTTCTTT. This encodes CASSPAGHLNTEAFF.

This clonotype was counted between two and nine times. The J gene is TRBJ2-4, the V gene TRBV11-1; D unclear. V lost 3 bases to trimming and J lost 5 bases, with 14 bases between them. Germline V gene data show CDR1 as SGHAT and CDR2 as FQDESV (reference sequence). The CDR3 extends over 15 amino acids. The DNA of the CDR3 is TGTGCCAGCAGCTTCGTCCTCACCGGCCAAAACATTCAGTACTTC. This gives the protein CASSFVLTGQNIQYF.

V gene TRBV7-2 combines with J gene TRBJ1-2; D not certain. The CDR3 covers 13 residues. Trimming left V 1 base short and J 12 bases short, with 15 bases between. CDR1 is SGHTA and CDR2 is FQGNSA in the germline V gene. Here the CDR3 reads CASSLGAGVEDTF. The DNA for the CDR3 is TGTGCCAGCAGCTTAGGCGCAGGCGTCGAGGACACCTTC.

This clonotype has more than one count but fewer than ten. V usage is TRBV12-3 or TRBV12-4 and J usage is TRBJ1-2, with 7 bases aligning to TRBD1. The CDR3 has 13 amino acids. The ends lost 4 bases at V and 7 bases at J; junction bases unmatched: 6. The CDR3 DNA reads as TGTGCCAGCAGTTACGACAGGGACGGTGGCTACACCTTC. Residues: CASSYDRDGGYTF.

The chain uses TRBV13 and TRBJ2-1, with 8 bases that match TRBD2. The V gene's germline CDR1 is PRHDT and CDR2 FYEKMQ (reference sequence). CDR3 length: 15 amino acids. Trimming took 5 bases from V and 7 from J; bases not matched to a gene: 10. CDR3 DNA sequence: TGTGCCAGCAGCCCCCCGCTAGGACTAGCAAATGAGCAGTTCTTC. This translates into CASSPPLGLANEQFF.

This clonotype came up a few times. The genes are TRBV19 and TRBJ1-5; no reliable D call. The CDR3 loop spans 14 amino acids. Per germline, CDR1 LNHDA and CDR2 SQIVND (reference sequence). Between the trimmed V and J ends, which lost 8 bases and 2 bases, there was a span of 13 bases. CDR3 DNA sequence: TGTGCCAGTGATTCGGGTTGGGGCAATCAGCCCCAGCATTTT. It specifies CASDSGWGNQPQHF.